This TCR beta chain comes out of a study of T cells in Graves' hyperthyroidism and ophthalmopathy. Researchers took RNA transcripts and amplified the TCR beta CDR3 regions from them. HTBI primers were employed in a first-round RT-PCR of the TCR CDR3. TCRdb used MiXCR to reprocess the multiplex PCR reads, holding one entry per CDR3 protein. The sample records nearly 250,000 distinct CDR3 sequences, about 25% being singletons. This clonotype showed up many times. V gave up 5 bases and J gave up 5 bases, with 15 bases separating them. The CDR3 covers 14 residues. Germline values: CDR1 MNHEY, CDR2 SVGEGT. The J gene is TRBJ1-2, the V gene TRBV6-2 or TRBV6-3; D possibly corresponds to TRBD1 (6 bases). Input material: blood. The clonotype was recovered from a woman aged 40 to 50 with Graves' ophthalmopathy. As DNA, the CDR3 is TGTGCCAGCAGTCCAGAACAGGGCCCGTATGGCTACACCTTC. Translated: CASSPEQGPYGYTF.